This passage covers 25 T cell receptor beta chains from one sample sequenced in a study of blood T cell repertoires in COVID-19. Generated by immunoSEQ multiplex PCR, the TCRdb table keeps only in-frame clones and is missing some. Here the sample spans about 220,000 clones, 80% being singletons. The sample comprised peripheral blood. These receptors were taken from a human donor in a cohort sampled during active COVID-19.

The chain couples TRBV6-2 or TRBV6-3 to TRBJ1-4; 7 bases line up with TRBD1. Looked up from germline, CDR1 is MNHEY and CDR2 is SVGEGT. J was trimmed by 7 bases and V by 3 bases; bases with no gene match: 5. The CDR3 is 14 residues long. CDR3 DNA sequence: TGTGCCAGCAGTTATGAGGGGGCCGGTGAAAAACTGTTTTTT. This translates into CASSYEGAGEKLFF.

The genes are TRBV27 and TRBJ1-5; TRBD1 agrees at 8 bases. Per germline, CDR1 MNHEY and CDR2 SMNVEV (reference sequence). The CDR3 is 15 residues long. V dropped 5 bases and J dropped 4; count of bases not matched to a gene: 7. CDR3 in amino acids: CASSPSTGVNQPQHF. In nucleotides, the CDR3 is TGTGCCAGCAGTCCCTCGACAGGGGTGAATCAGCCCCAGCATTTT.

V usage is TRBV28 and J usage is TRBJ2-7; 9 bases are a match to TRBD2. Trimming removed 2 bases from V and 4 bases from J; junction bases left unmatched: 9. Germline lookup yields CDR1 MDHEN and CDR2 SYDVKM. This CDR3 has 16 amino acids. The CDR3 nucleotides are TGTGCCAGCAGTTTAATCCTAGCGGGGCCCCCGTACGAGCAGTACTTC. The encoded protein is CASSLILAGPPYEQYF.

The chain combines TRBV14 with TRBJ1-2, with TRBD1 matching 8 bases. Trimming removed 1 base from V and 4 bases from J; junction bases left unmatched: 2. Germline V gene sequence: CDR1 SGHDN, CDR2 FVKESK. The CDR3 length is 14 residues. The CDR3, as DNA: TGTGCCAGCAGCCAAGTCGGGACAGGCTATGGCTACACCTTC. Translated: CASSQVGTGYGYTF. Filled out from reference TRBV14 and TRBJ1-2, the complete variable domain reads EAGVTQFPSHSVIEKGQTVTLRCDPISGHDNLYWYRRVMGKEIKFLLHFVKESKQDESGMPNNRFLAERTGGTYSTLKVQPAELEDSGVYFCASSQVGTGYGYTFGSGTRLTVV.

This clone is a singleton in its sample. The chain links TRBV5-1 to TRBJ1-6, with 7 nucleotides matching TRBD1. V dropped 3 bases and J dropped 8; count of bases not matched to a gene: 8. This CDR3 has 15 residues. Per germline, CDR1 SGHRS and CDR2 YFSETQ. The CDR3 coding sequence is TGCGCCAGCAGCTCTACAGGGGTTCTGGATTCACCCCTCCACTTT. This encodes CASSSTGVLDSPLHF.

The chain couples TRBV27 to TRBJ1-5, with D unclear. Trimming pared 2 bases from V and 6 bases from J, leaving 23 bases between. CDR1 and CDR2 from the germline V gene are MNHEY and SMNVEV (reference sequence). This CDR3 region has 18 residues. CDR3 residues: CASSLGDPFRAFGQPQHF. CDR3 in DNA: TGTGCCAGCAGTTTAGGTGATCCCTTTCGCGCGTTCGGTCAGCCCCAGCATTTT.

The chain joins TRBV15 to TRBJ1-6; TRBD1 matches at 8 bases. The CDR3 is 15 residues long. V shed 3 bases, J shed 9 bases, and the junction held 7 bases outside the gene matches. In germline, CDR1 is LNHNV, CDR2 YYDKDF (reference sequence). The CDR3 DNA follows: TGTGCCACCAGCAGGGGTTCAGGGGGCAGTTCACCCCTCCACTTT. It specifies CATSRGSGGSSPLHF.

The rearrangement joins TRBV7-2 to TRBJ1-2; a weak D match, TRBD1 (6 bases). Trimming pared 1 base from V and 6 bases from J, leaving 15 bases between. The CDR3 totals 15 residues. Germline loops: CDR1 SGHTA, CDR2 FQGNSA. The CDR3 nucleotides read TGTGCCAGCAGCTTAGGCGGCTACAGGGTGAATGGCTACACCTTC. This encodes CASSLGGYRVNGYTF.

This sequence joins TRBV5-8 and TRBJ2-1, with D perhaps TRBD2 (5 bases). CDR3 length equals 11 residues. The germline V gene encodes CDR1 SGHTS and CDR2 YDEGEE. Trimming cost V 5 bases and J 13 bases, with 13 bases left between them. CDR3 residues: CASSERGFQFF. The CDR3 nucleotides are TGTGCCAGCAGTGAAAGAGGGTTCCAGTTCTTC.

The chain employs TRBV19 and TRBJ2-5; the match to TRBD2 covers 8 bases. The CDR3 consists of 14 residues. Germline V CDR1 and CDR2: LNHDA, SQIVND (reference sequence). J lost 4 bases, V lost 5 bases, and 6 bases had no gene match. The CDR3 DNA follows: TGTGCCAGTAGTCCCGGAGCGGGGGCAGAGACCCAGTACTTC. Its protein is CASSPGAGAETQYF.

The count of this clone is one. In DNA form, the CDR3 reads TGTGCCAGCAGTGGGGACTTGCTAAGCTCCTACGAGCAGTACTTC. Amino acids: CASSGDLLSSYEQYF. The V and J genes are TRBV2 and TRBJ2-7; tentative D call: TRBD2 (6 bases). Per germline, CDR1 SNHLY and CDR2 FYNNEI. The CDR3 is 15 amino acids. The germline V and J ends were trimmed by 4 bases and 0 bases, with 13 bases remaining between them.

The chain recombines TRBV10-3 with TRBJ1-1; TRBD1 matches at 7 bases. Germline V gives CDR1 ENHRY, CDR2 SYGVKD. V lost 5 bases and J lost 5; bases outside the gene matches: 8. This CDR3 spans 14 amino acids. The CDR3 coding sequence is TGTGCCATCAGTACGACAGGGTCGGATACTGAAGCTTTCTTT. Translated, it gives CAISTTGSDTEAFF.

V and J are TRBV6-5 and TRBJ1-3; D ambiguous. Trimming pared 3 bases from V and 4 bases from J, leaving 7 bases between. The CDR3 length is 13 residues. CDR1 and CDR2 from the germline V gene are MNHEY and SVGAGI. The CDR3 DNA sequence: TGTGCCAGCAGTTATAGTCCGGGAAACACCATATATTTT. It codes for CASSYSPGNTIYF.

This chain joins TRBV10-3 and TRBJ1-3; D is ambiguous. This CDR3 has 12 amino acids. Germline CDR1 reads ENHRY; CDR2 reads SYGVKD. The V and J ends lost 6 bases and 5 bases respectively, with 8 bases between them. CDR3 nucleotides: TGTGCCATCAGGAGCACCCGAAACACCATATATTTT. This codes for CAIRSTRNTIYF.

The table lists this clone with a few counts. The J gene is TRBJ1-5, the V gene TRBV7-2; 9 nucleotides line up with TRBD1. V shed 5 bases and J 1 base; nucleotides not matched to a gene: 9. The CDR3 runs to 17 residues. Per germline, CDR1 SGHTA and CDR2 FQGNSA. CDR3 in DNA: TGTGCCAGCAGCCCACAAACAGGGGGCTCGAGCAATCAGCCCCAGCATTTT. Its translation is CASSPQTGGSSNQPQHF. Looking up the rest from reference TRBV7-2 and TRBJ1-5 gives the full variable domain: GAGVSQSPSNKVTEKGKDVELRCDPISGHTALYWYRQSLGQGLEFLIYFQGNSAPDKSGLPSDRFSAERTGGSVSTLTIQRTQQEDSAVYLCASSPQTGGSSNQPQHFGDGTRLSIL.

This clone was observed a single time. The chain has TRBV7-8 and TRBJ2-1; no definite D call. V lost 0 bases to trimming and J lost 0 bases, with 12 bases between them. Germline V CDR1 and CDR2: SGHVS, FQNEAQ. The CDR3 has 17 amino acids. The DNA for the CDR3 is TGTGCCAGCAGCTTAGCGTACGTATATAGCTCCTACAATGAGCAGTTCTTC. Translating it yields CASSLAYVYSSYNEQFF. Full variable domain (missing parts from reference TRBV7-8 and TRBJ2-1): GAGVSQSPRYKVAKRGQDVALRCDPISGHVSLFWYQQALGQGPEFLTYFQNEAQLDKSGLPSDRFFAERPEGSVSTLKIQRTQQEDSAVYLCASSLAYVYSSYNEQFFGPGTRLTVL.

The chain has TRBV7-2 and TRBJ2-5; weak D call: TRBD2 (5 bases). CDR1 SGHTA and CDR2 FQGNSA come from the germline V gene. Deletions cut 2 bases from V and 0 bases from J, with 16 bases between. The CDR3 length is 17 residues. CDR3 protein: CASSLRASSFDQETQYF. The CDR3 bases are TGTGCCAGCAGCTTACGAGCCTCTAGCTTCGACCAAGAGACCCAGTACTTC.

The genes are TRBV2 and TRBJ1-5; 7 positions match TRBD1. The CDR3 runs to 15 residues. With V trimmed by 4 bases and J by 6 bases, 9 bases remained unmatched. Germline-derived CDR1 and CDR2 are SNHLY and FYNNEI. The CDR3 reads CASSGRDRTFQPQHF. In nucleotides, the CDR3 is TGTGCCAGCAGTGGCCGGGACAGAACTTTTCAGCCCCAGCATTTT.

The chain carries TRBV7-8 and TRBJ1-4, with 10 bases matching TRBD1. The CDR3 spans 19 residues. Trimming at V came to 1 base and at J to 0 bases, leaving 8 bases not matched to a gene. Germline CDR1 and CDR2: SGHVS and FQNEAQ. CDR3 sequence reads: CASSLEETGGEATNEKLFF. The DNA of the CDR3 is TGTGCCAGCAGCTTAGAGGAGACAGGGGGCGAAGCAACTAATGAAAAACTGTTTTTT.

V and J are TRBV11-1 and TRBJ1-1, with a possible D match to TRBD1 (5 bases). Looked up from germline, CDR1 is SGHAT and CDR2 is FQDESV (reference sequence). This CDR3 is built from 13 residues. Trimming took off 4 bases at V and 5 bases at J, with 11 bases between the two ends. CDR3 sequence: CASSSGGVTEAFF. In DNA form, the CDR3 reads TGTGCCAGCAGCTCCGGGGGGGTAACTGAAGCTTTCTTT.

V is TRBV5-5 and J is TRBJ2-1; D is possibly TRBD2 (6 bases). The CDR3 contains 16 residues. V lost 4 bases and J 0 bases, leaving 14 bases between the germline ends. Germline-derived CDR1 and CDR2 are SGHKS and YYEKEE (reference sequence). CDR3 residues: CASSPVAVSSYNEQFF. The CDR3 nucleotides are TGTGCCAGCAGCCCTGTAGCGGTAAGCTCCTACAATGAGCAGTTCTTC.

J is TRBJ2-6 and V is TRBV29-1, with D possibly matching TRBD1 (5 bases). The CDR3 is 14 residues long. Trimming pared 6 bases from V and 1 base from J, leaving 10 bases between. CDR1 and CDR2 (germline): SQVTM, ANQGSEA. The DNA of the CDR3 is TGCAGCGTATCTGACAGATCTGGGGCCAACGTCCTGACTTTC. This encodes CSVSDRSGANVLTF.

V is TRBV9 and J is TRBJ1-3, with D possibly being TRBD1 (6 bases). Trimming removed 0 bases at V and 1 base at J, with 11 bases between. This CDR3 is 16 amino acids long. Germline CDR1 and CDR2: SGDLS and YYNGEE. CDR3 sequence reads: CASSVGQGPSGNTIYF. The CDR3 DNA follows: TGTGCCAGCAGCGTAGGTCAGGGGCCGTCTGGAAACACCATATATTTT.

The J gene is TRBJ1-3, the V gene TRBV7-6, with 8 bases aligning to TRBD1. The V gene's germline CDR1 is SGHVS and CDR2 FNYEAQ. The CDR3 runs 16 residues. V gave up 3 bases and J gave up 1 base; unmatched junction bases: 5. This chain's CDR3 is CASSLDTGGSGNTIYF. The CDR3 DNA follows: TGTGCCAGCAGCTTGGACACAGGGGGATCTGGAAACACCATATATTTT.

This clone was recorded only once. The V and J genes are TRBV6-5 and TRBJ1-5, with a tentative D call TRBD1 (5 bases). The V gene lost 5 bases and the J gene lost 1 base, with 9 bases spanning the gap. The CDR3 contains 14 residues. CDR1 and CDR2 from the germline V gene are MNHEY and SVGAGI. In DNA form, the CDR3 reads TGTGCCAGCAGTCTCCGGGGGAGCAATCAGCCCCAGCATTTT. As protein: CASSLRGSNQPQHF.